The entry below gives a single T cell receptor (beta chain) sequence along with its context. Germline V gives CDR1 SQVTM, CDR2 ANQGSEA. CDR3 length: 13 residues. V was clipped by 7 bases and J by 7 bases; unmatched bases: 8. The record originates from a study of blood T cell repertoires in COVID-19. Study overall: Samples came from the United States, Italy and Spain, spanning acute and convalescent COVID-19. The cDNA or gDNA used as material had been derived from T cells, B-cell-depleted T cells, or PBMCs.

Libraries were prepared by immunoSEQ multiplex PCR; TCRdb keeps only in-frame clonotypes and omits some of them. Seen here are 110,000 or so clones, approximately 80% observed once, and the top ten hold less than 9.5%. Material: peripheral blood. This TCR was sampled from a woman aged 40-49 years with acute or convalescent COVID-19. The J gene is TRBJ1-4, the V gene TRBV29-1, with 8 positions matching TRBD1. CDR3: CSATGTGAEKLFF. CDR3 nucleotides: TGCAGCGCCACCGGGACAGGCGCTGAAAAACTGTTTTTT.